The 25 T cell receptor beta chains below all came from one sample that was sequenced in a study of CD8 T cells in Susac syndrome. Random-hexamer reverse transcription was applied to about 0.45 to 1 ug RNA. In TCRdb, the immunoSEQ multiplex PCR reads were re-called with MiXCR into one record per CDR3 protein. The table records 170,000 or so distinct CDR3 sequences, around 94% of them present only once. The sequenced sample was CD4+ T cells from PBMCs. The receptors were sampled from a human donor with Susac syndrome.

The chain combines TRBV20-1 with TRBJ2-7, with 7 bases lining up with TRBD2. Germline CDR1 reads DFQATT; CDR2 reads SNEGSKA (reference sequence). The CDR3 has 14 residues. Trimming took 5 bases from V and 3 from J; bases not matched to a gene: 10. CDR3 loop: CSARKGGLGYEQYF. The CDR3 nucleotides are TGCAGTGCTCGGAAGGGAGGGCTGGGCTACGAGCAGTACTTC.

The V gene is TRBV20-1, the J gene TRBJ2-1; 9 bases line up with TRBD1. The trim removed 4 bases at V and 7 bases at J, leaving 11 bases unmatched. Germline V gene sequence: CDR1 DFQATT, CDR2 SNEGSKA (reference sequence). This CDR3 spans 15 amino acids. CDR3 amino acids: CSAKSGTGRGNEQFF. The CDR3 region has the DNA TGCAGTGCTAAATCCGGGACAGGGAGAGGTAATGAGCAGTTCTTC.

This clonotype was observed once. The CDR3 DNA sequence: TGCAGTGCTCCGGGACAGGGTTGGTTTAGCAATCAGCCCCAGCATTTT. It encodes CSAPGQGWFSNQPQHF. The genes are TRBV20-1 and TRBJ1-5; TRBD1 agrees at 9 bases. CDR3 size: 16 residues. From germline, CDR1 is DFQATT and CDR2 SNEGSKA (reference sequence). With V trimmed by 5 bases and J by 0 bases, 8 bases remained unmatched.

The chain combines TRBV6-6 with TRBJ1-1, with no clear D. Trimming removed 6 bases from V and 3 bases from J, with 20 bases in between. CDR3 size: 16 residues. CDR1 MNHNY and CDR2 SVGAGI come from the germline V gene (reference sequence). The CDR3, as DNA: TGTGCCAGCAGGGAACCCGGCAGCCGTTTGGACACTGAAGCTTTCTTT. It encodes CASREPGSRLDTEAFF.

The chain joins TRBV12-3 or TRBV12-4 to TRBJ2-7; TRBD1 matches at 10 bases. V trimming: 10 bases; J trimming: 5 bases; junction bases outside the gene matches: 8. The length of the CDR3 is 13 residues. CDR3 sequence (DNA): TGTGCCACTAAAGGGACAGGGGTTAACGAGCAGTACTTC. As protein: CATKGTGVNEQYF.

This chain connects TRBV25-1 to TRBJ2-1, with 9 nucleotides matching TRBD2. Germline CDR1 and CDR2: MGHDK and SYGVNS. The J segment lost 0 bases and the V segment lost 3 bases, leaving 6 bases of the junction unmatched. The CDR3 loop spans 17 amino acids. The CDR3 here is CASSEGYSGSSYNEQFF. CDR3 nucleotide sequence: TGTGCCAGCAGTGAGGGTTATAGCGGGAGCTCCTACAATGAGCAGTTCTTC.

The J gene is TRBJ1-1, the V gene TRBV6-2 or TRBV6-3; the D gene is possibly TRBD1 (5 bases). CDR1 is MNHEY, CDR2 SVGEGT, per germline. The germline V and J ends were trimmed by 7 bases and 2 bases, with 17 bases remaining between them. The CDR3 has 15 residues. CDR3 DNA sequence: TGTGCCAGCACCCCGGGTGGGGCGGATAACACTGAAGCTTTCTTT. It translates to CASTPGGADNTEAFF.

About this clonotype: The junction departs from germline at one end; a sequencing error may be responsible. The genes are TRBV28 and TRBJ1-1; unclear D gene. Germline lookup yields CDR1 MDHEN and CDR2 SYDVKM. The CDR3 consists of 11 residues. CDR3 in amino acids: CTAASNTEAFF. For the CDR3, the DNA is TGCACGGCGGCGTCGAACACTGAAGCTTTCTTT.

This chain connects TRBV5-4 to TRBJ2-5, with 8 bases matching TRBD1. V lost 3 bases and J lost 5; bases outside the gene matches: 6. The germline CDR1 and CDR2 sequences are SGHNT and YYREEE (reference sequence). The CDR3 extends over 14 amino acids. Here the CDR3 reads CASSWDRSSETQYF. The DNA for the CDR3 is TGTGCCAGCAGCTGGGACAGGAGTTCGGAGACCCAGTACTTC.

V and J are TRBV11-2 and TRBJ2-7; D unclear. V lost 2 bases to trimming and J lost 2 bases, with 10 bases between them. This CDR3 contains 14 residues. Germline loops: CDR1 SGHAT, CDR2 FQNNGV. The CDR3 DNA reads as TGTGCCAGCAGCTTAAGGCAGGACGCCTACGAGCAGTACTTC. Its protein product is CASSLRQDAYEQYF.

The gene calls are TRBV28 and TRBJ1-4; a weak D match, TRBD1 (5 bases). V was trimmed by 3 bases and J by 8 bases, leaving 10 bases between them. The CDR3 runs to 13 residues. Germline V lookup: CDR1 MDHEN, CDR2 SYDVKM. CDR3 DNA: TGTGCCAGCAGTTTTTCAGGGATCGAAAAACTGTTTTTT. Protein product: CASSFSGIEKLFF.

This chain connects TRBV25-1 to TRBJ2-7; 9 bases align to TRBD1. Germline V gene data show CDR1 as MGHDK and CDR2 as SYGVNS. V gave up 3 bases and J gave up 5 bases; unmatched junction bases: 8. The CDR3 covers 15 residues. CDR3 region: CASSDLGQGNHEQYF. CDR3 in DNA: TGTGCCAGCAGTGACCTGGGACAGGGTAACCACGAGCAGTACTTC.

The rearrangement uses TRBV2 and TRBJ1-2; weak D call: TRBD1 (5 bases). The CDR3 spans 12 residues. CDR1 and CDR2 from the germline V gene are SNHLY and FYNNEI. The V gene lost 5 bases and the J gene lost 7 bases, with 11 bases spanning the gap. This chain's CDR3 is CASSLAGPGYTF. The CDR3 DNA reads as TGTGCCAGCAGTTTGGCAGGGCCTGGCTACACCTTC.

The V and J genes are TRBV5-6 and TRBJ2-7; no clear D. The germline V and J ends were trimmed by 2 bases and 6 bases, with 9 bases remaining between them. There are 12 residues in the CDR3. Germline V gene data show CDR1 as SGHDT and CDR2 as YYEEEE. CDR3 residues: CASSLLRVEQYF. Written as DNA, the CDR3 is TGTGCCAGCAGCTTATTACGGGTCGAGCAGTACTTC.

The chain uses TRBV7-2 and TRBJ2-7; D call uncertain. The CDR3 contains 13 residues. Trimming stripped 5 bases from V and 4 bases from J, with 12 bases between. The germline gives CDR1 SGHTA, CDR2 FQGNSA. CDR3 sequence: CASSHRSEYEQYF. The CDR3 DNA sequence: TGTGCCAGCAGCCACCGGAGTGAATACGAGCAGTACTTC.

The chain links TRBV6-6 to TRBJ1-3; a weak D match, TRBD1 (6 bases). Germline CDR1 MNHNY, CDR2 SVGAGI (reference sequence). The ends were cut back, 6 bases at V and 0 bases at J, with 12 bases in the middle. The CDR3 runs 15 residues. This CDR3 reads CASSGQRYSGNTIYF. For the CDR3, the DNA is TGTGCCAGCAGCGGACAGCGATACTCTGGAAACACCATATATTTT.

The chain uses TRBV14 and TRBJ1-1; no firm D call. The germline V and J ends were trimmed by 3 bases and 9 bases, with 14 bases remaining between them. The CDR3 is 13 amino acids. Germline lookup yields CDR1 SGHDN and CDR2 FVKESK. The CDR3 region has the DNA TGTGCCAGCAGCCAGGTCAAGAATGGGAAAGCTTTCTTT. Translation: CASSQVKNGKAFF.

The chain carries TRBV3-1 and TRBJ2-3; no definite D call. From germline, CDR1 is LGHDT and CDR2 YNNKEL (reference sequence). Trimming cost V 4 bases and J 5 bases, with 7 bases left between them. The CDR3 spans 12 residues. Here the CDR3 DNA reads TGTGCCAGCAGCCTACCCAGAGATACGCAGTATTTT. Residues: CASSLPRDTQYF.

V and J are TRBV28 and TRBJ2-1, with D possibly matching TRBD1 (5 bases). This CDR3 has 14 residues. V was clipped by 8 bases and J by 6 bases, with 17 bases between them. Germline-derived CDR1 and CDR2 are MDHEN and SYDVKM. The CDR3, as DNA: TGTGCCAGCCAGGGTATTACTCCCCCCAATGAGCAGTTCTTC. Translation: CASQGITPPNEQFF.

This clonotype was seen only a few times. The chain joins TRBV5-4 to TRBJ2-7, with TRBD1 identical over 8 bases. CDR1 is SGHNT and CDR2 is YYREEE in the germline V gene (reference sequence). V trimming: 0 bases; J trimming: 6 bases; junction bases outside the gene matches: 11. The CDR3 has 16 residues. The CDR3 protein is CASSLASGGRKSEQYF. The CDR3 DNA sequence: TGTGCCAGCAGCTTGGCCTCAGGGGGCCGCAAGAGCGAGCAGTACTTC. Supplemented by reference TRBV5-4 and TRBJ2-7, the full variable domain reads ETGVTQSPTHLIKTRGQQVTLRCSSQSGHNTVSWYQQALGQGPQFIFQYYREEENGRGNFPPRFSGLQFPNYSSELNVNALELDDSALYLCASSLASGGRKSEQYFGPGTRLTVT.

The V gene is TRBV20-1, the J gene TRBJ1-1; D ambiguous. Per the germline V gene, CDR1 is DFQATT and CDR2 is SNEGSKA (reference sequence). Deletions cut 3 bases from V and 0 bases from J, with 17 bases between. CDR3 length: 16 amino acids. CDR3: CSASPANTVMNTEAFF. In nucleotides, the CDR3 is TGCAGTGCTAGTCCAGCCAACACGGTAATGAACACTGAAGCTTTCTTT.

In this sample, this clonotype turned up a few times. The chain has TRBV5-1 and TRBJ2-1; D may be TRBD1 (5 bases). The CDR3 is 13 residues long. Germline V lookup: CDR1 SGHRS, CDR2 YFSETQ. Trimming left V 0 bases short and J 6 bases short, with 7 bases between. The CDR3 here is CASSLGQGNEQFF. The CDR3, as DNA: TGCGCCAGCAGCTTGGGGCAGGGCAATGAGCAGTTCTTC.

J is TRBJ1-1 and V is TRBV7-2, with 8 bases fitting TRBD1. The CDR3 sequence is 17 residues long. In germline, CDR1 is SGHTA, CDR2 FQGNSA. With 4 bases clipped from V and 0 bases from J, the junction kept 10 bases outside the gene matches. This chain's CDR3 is CASSYPPGTGLNTEAFF. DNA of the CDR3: TGTGCCAGCAGCTACCCACCCGGGACAGGTTTGAACACTGAAGCTTTCTTT. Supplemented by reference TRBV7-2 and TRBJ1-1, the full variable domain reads GAGVSQSPSNKVTEKGKDVELRCDPISGHTALYWYRQSLGQGLEFLIYFQGNSAPDKSGLPSDRFSAERTGGSVSTLTIQRTQQEDSAVYLCASSYPPGTGLNTEAFFGQGTRLTVV.

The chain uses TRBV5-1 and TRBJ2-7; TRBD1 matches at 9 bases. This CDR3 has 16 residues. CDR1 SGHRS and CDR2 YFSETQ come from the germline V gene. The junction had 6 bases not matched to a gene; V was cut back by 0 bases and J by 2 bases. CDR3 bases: TGCGCCAGCAGCTTGGGGGCCGGGACAGGGACCTACGAGCAGTACTTC. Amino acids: CASSLGAGTGTYEQYF.

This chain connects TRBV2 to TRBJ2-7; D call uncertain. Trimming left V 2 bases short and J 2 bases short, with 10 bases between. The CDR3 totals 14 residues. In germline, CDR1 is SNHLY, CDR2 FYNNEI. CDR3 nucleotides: TGTGCCAGCAGTGAATTGGGTTTAACCTACGAGCAGTACTTC. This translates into CASSELGLTYEQYF.